This T cell receptor (beta chain) was documented in a study of blood T cell repertoires in COVID-19. This clone was picked up one time. Clinical history as reported by participants underpinned cohort assignment. V shed 5 bases and J 3 bases; nucleotides not matched to a gene: 3. The CDR3 spans 13 residues. Per germline, CDR1 SEHNR and CDR2 FQNEAQ (reference sequence). The authors' processing: How many nucleated cells were present was estimated from reference gene primer amplification. Assay: immunoSEQ multiplex PCR; the TCRdb copy retains only in-frame clones and omits some. V and J calls and clone size are those listed in that table; D and trimming were worked out from the DNA. The sample lists roughly 240,000 clones, 87% occurring once.

The J gene is TRBJ2-7, the V gene TRBV7-9, with 8 bases identical to TRBD1. This receptor was obtained from a woman in her twenties or thirties with acute COVID-19. The sequenced material came from PBMCs or T cells enriched from blood (not recorded which). The CDR3 spells CASSPDRDYEQYF. The CDR3 DNA reads as TGTGCCAGCAGCCCGGACAGGGACTACGAGCAGTACTTC.